This T cell receptor (beta chain) was sequenced for a study of CD8+ T cells in alopecia areata. About the study: Oral tofacitinib (5 to 10 mg twice daily) was administered to treated patients.

Looked up from germline, CDR1 is SQVTM and CDR2 is ANQGSEA. The V gene lost 3 bases and the J gene lost 8 bases, with 10 bases spanning the gap. CDR3 length equals 11 residues. Notes on this clone: No antigen is known for it.

RNA, once extracted, was reverse transcribed into cDNA for use as the sequencing template. Profiling relied on immunoSEQ multiplex PCR, and the TCRdb table lists in-frame clones only, not all of them. Of approximately 43,000 clones listed, about 71% are singletons. Study findings and constraints: Across lesional scalp, and particularly alopecia totalis/universalis, clonality surpassed that of normal scalp. Scalp clonality dropped significantly under tofacitinib, as did expanded CD8+ top-100 clones.

As for treatment: oral pan-JAK inhibitor, 5-10 mg twice daily. The rearrangement links TRBV29-1 to TRBJ1-2; no reliable D call. This specimen consisted of CD8+ T cells sorted from blood, obtained at week 4, from a patient treated with tofacitinib. This TCR was recovered from a human donor with alopecia areata. CDR3 sequence: CSVDSGSGYTF. The DNA of the CDR3 is TGCAGCGTTGACTCGGGCTCCGGCTACACCTTC.